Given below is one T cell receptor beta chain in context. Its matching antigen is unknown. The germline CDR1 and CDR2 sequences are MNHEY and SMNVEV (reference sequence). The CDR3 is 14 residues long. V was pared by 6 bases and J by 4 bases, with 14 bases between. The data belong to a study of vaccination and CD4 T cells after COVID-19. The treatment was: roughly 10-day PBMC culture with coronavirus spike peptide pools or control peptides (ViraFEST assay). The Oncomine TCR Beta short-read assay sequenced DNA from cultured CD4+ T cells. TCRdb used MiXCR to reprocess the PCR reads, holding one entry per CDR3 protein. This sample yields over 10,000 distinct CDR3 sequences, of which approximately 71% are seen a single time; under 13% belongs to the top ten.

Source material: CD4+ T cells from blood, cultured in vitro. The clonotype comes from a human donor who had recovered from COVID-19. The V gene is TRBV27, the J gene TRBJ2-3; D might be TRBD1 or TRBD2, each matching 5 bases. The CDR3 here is CASRGTQAADTQYF. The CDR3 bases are TGTGCCAGCAGAGGGACCCAGGCGGCAGATACGCAGTATTTT.